Shown below are 4 T cell receptor beta chains from a single sample sequenced in a study of blood T cell repertoires in COVID-19. Assay: immunoSEQ multiplex PCR; the TCRdb copy retains only in-frame clones and omits some. The profile shows fewer than 200,000 clones, 88% of them singletons. Sequenced input: peripheral blood. Receptors originate from a man aged 50 to 59 who had recovered from COVID-19.

The CDR3 is CASRRDRGSGNTIYF. The CDR3 nucleotides read TGTGCCAGCAGGCGGGACAGGGGCTCTGGAAACACCATATATTTT. The V and J genes are TRBV7-2 and TRBJ1-3, with 10 bases identical to TRBD1. This CDR3 contains 15 residues. CDR1 SGHTA and CDR2 FQGNSA come from the germline V gene. V shed 6 bases and J 0 bases; nucleotides not matched to a gene: 2.

The rearrangement joins TRBV9 to TRBJ2-7; D ambiguous. V was pared by 4 bases and J by 0 bases, with 14 bases between. The CDR3 loop spans 15 amino acids. Germline values: CDR1 SGDLS, CDR2 YYNGEE. The CDR3 DNA reads as TGTGCCAGCAGCCCGAAGCTCCATATCTCCTACGAGCAGTACTTC. Translated: CASSPKLHISYEQYF.

This clone appeared a single time. The CDR3 bases are TGCGCCAGCAGCAAGACCGGGACAGGGGGCCAGAATGAGCAGTTCTTC. Translated, it gives CASSKTGTGGQNEQFF. This chain connects TRBV10-1 to TRBJ2-1; TRBD1 agrees at 12 bases. Germline lookup yields CDR1 WNHNN and CDR2 SYGVQD (reference sequence). With 6 bases clipped from V and 7 bases from J, the junction kept 10 bases outside the gene matches. The CDR3 sequence is 16 residues long.

This chain links TRBV19 with TRBJ1-5; D is unresolved. Germline V gene sequence: CDR1 LNHDA, CDR2 SQIVND (reference sequence). The CDR3 has 15 amino acids. Trimming took off 6 bases at V and 1 base at J, with 13 bases between the two ends. Here the CDR3 reads CASSRPGVSNQPQHF. The CDR3 coding sequence is TGTGCCAGTAGCCGCCCAGGCGTCAGCAATCAGCCCCAGCATTTT.